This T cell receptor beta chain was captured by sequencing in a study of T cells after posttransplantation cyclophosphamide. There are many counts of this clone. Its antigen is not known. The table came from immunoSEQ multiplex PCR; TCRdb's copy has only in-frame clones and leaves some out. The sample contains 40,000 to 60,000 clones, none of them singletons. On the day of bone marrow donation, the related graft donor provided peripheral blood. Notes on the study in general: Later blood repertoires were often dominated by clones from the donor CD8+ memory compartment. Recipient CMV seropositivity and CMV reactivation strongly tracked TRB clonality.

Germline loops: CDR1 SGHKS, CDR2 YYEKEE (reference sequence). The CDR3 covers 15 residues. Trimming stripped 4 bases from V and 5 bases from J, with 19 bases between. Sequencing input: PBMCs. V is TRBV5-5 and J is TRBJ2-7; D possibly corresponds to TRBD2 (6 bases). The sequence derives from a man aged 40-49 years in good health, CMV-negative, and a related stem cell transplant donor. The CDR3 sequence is CASSKAPGETDEQYF. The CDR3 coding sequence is TGTGCCAGCAGCAAGGCCCCGGGAGAAACTGACGAGCAGTACTTC.